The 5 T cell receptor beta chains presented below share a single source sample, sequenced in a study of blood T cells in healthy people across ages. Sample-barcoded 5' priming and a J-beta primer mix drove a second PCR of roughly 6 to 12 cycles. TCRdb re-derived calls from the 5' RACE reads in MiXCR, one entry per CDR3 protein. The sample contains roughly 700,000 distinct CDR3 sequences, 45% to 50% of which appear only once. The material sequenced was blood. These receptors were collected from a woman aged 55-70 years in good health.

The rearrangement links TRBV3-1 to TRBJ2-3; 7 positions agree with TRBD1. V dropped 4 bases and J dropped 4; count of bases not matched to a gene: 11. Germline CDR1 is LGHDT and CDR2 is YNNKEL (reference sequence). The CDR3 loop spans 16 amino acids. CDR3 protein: CASSLIGQGDADTQYF. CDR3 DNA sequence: TGTGCCAGCAGCCTCATTGGGCAGGGGGATGCAGATACGCAGTATTTT.

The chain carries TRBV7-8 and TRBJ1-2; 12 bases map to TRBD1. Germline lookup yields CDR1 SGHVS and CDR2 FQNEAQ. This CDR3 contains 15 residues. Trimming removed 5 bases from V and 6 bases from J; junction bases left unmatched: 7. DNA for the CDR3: TGTGCCAGCAGCCCAGACCGGGACAGGGGGCATGGCTACACCTTC. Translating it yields CASSPDRDRGHGYTF.

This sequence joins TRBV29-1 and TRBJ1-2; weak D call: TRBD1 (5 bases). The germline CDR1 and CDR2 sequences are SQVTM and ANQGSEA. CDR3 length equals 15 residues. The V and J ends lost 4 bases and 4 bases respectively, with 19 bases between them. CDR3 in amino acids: CSVGVSRPRGYGYTF. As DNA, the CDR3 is TGCAGCGTTGGTGTTTCAAGGCCTAGGGGCTATGGCTACACCTTC.

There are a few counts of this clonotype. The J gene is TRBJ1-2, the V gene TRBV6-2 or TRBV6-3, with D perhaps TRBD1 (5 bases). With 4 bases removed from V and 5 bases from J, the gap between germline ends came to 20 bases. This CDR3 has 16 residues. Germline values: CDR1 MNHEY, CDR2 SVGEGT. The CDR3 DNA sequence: TGTGCCAGCAGTTCCCGGGACCCCGCGGTCGGGTATGGCTACACCTTC. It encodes CASSSRDPAVGYGYTF.

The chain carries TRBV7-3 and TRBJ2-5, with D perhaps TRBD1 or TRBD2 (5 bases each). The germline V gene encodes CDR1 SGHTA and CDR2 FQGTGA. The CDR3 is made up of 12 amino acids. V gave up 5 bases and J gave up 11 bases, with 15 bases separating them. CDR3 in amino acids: CASSDGAYEQYF. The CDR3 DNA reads TGTGCCAGCAGCGACGGGGCGTATGAGCAGTACTTC.